Listed here is a single T cell receptor beta chain. Its target is unknown. This sample is drawn from a study of regulatory T cells in long-lasting Graves disease. Study results and caveats: Persistent disease was characterized by preferential usage of TRBV28, TRBJ1-2 and TRBJ2-5. Persistent patients shared more public clonotypes (approximately 2,700) than newly diagnosed patients (about 1,000).

Sample time point: persistent/refractory GD, antithyroid drugs over 5 years with positive TRAb. From PBMCs, RNA was extracted and then used to make the TCR library. Graves' disease diagnosis relied on American Thyroid Association guidelines. Arm-PCR of CDR3 regions with iRepertoire HTBI primers generated TCR beta libraries. TCRdb re-derived calls from the multiplex PCR reads in MiXCR, one entry per CDR3 protein. The table shows a few hundred thousand distinct CDR3 sequences, with about 22% occurring only once. Trimming removed 6 bases from V and 6 bases from J, with 14 bases in between. The CDR3 contains 13 residues.

This TCR was recovered from a female donor with Graves disease. The source was peripheral blood mononuclear cells (PBMCs), collected when the disease was refractory, from a patient treated with antithyroid drugs. The chain links TRBV12-3 or TRBV12-4 to TRBJ1-1; D remains unclear. Written as DNA, the CDR3 is TGTGCCAGCAGCCTGGACCGTAAAGCTGAAGCTTTCTTT. As protein: CASSLDRKAEAFF.